This TCR beta chain was recovered during a study of T cell responses to AZD1222 COVID-19 vaccine. Study results and caveats: It should be noted that donors were predominantly white British and more often female, and clonal diversity was possibly underestimated. Two doses of AZD1222 preceded a rise in Spike-specific TCR breadth and depth.

Note on this clone: Its antigen is not known.

Trimming took 2 bases from V and 4 from J, leaving 17 bases between them. The CDR3 totals 16 residues. CDR1 is SGHRS, CDR2 YFSETQ, per germline. The data were produced by immunoSEQ multiplex PCR, yet TCRdb's version contains in-frame clones alone and is incomplete. Found here are 120,000 or so clones, more than 80% of them singletons; the top ten hold about 1.6%. This sample comprised peripheral blood, obtained on day 0 of AZD1222 vaccination. The V gene is TRBV5-1, the J gene TRBJ2-3; TRBD2 might be the D (6 bases). This TCR was sampled from an adult in good health. The CDR3 DNA reads as TGCGCCAGCAGCTTTCTGGCGGGGTATTTGGCAGATACGCAGTATTTT. Encoded protein: CASSFLAGYLADTQYF. Full variable domain (outside the CDR3, taken from reference TRBV5-1 and TRBJ2-3): KAGVTQTPRYLIKTRGQQVTLSCSPISGHRSVSWYQQTPGQGLQFLFEYFSETQRNKGNFPGRFSGRQFSNSRSEMNVSTLELGDSALYLCASSFLAGYLADTQYFGPGTRLTVL.